A selection of T cell receptor beta chains follows, all from one sample in a study of molecular identifiers for immune sequencing clone quantification. MiXCR, applied by TCRdb to the PCR reads, yields one record per CDR3 protein. The sample has around 480,000 distinct CDR3 sequences; around 25% are singletons. Sequenced material: naive CD8+ T cells from blood, with Jurkat cell RNA spiked in. These TCRs come from a human donor in good health. Some libraries in this study had Jurkat cell RNA spiked in. CDR3s include the opening cysteine and the closing phenylalanine or tryptophan. The D gene is left open where the match is weak. Clone sizes are given selectively: once, few, many, or a class where the clone is expanded.

d_call clone_size j_call v_call cdr3_aa cdr3_nt
TRBD2 - TRBJ2-7 TRBV7-6 CASSLSGASEQYF TGTGCCAGCAGCCTCAGCGGGGCGTCCGAGCAGTACTTC
- many TRBJ1-4 TRBV6-2/TRBV6-3 CASSYDPDGPREKLFF TGTGCCAGCAGTTACGATCCGGACGGACCGAGGGAAAAACTGTTTTTT
- - TRBJ2-2 TRBV4-3 CASSSERFGELFF TGCGCCAGCAGTAGCGAGAGATTCGGGGAGCTGTTTTTT
- - TRBJ1-1 TRBV30 CAWSGGGRSNTEAFF TGTGCCTGGAGTGGGGGGGGCAGGTCGAACACTGAAGCTTTCTTT
- - TRBJ2-3 TRBV3-1 CASSQGLLRDTQYF TGTGCCAGCAGCCAGGGACTTTTAAGAGATACGCAGTATTTT
- many TRBJ1-1 TRBV7-9 CATGRGTEAFF TGTGCCACCGGCCGCGGCACTGAAGCTTTCTTT
TRBD1 - TRBJ2-2 TRBV7-9 CASSLVGTGDTGELFF TGTGCCAGCAGCTTAGTTGGGACAGGCGACACCGGGGAGCTGTTTTTT
- few TRBJ2-7 TRBV11-2 CASSPLGVGEQYF TGTGCCAGCAGCCCCCTGGGGGTGGGCGAGCAGTACTTC
- many TRBJ1-5 TRBV6-2/TRBV6-3 CASREGIFSNQPQHF TGTGCCAGCAGGGAAGGGATCTTTAGCAATCAGCCCCAGCATTTT
- few TRBJ1-4 TRBV9 CASSTTAVDEKLFF TGTGCCAGCAGCACGACGGCGGTGGATGAAAAACTGTTTTTT
- - TRBJ2-7 TRBV5-6 CASSLGTALEQYF TGTGCCAGCAGCTTGGGCACAGCCCTCGAGCAGTACTTC
- many TRBJ1-4 TRBV2 CASSVGTPFNEKLFF TGTGCCAGCAGTGTTGGGACACCGTTCAATGAAAAACTGTTTTTT
- many TRBJ2-3 TRBV7-9 CASSSSWRGDTDTQYF TGTGCCAGCAGCAGCTCTTGGCGGGGAGATACAGATACGCAGTATTTT
- few TRBJ2-7 TRBV2 CAGMDTTYEQYF TGTGCCGGGATGGACACGACCTACGAGCAGTACTTC
TRBD2 - TRBJ2-5 TRBV9 CASSVWEGQETQYF TGTGCCAGCAGCGTATGGGAGGGGCAAGAGACCCAGTACTTC
- - TRBJ1-1 TRBV29-1 CSVELTEALF TGCAGCGTTGAGCTTACTGAAGCTCTCTTT
- few TRBJ2-2 TRBV6-2/TRBV6-3 CASSNRQTGELFF TGTGCCAGCAGTAACCGACAGACCGGGGAGCTGTTTTTT
TRBD2 few TRBJ2-1 TRBV28 CALTASGEDEQFF TGTGCCCTCACCGCTAGCGGTGAGGATGAGCAGTTCTTC
TRBD1 - TRBJ2-2 TRBV19 CASSPRTGPIGELFF TGTGCCAGTAGTCCAAGGACAGGGCCAATTGGGGAGCTGTTTTTT
TRBD1 - TRBJ1-5 TRBV6-2/TRBV6-3 CASSPTGTGISNQPQHF TGTGCCAGCAGTCCAACCGGGACAGGGATTAGCAATCAGCCCCAGCATTTT
- - TRBJ1-3 TRBV6-5 CASSYGEFGNTIYF TGTGCCAGCAGTTACGGGGAGTTTGGAAACACCATATATTTT
- - TRBJ2-1 TRBV4-3 CASSQDPAGAMTTSYNEQFF TGCGCCAGCAGCCAAGATCCGGCGGGGGCCATGACGACCTCCTACAATGAGCAGTTCTTC
TRBD2 - TRBJ2-1 TRBV6-1 CASRASGRTDEPFF TGTGCCAGCAGAGCTAGCGGGAGGACGGATGAGCCGTTCTTC
TRBD2 - TRBJ2-7 TRBV27 CASSLLGTSGSYEQYF TGTGCCAGCAGTTTATTGGGGACTAGCGGTTCCTACGAGCAGTACTTC
- few TRBJ2-5 TRBV6-5 CASSYSGVGGQETQYF TGTGCCAGCAGTTACAGTGGAGTTGGGGGGCAAGAGACCCAGTACTTC
TRBD2 few TRBJ2-7 TRBV4-2 CASSQVAGTSGTYEQYF TGTGCCAGCAGCCAGGTGGCCGGGACTAGCGGAACCTACGAGCAGTACTTC
- - TRBJ2-2 TRBV27 CASSGLGPAGELFF TGTGCCAGCAGTGGGTTGGGTCCAGCCGGGGAGCTGTTTTTT
- - TRBJ1-5 TRBV21-1 CASSLDRLQIDQPQHF TGTGCCAGCAGCTTAGACAGGCTCCAAATCGATCAGCCCCAGCATTTT
- - TRBJ2-7 TRBV27 CASSPQGHYEQYF TGTGCCAGCAGTCCACAGGGTCACTACGAGCAGTACTTC
- - TRBJ2-5 TRBV24-1 CATSDSQGSETQYF TGTGCCACCAGTGATTCGCAAGGGTCGGAGACCCAGTACTTC
- many TRBJ2-5 TRBV6-2/TRBV6-3 CASDSGLQETQYF TGTGCCAGCGACAGCGGATTACAAGAGACCCAGTACTTC
- - TRBJ2-5 TRBV7-9 CANRNTGRLQETQYF TGTGCCAACAGGAACACAGGACGGTTACAAGAGACCCAATACTTC
TRBD2 - TRBJ2-7 TRBV3-1 CASSPPGAGELYF TGTGCCAGCAGTCCCCCGGGCGCGGGAGAGCTGTACTTC
- - TRBJ2-4 TRBV4-3 CASSQDRRGKNIQYF TGCGCCAGCAGCCAAGATCGGCGGGGCAAAAACATTCAGTACTTC
- - TRBJ1-5 TRBV20-1 CSARSRTAPGDSYSNQPQHF TGCAGTGCCAGATCTCGGACCGCACCGGGTGACAGTTATAGCAATCAGCCCCAGCATTTT
TRBD2 - TRBJ2-1 TRBV5-1 CASSESGLALEETQFF TGCGCCAGCAGCGAATCGGGACTAGCTCTAGAAGAGACCCAGTTCTTC
TRBD2 few TRBJ2-7 TRBV28 CASSLRPSSGIYEQYF TGTGCCAGCAGTTTACGTCCCTCTAGCGGGATCTACGAGCAGTACTTC
- - TRBJ2-7 TRBV6-2/TRBV6-3 CASSHVYEQYF TGTGCCAGCAGTCACGTCTACGAGCAGTACTTC
TRBD2 once TRBJ2-3 TRBV27 CASSSGSPSGYDTQYF TGTGCCAGCAGTAGCGGGAGTCCTTCAGGGTACGATACGCAGTATTTT
- - TRBJ1-2 TRBV3-1 CASSQVSRYWGYTF TGTGCCAGCAGCCAAGTTTCCCGATATTGGGGCTACACCTTC
TRBD1 many TRBJ1-2 TRBV2 CASSRTPGTGGLGYTF TGTGCCAGCAGTCGTACTCCCGGGACAGGGGGCCTTGGCTACACCTTC
- many TRBJ1-2 TRBV6-6 CASSYSSSLNPSGYTF TGTGCCAGCAGTTACTCGAGTTCCCTGAATCCTAGTGGCTACACCTTC
- few TRBJ2-3 TRBV4-1 CASSQDQVGGLADTQYF TGCGCCAGCAGCCAAGATCAAGTAGGCGGGTTGGCCGATACGCAGTATTTT
- many TRBJ2-7 TRBV30 CAWSNVPRASYEQYF TGTGCCTGGAGCAACGTGCCGCGGGCGTCCTACGAGCAGTACTTC
TRBD1 many TRBJ2-5 TRBV29-1 CSVDSGQGQETQYF TGCAGCGTTGACTCGGGACAGGGTCAGGAGACCCAGTACTTC
TRBD2 - TRBJ2-5 TRBV7-9 CASILAVTGGGETQYF TGTGCCAGCATTCTAGCGGTTACAGGTGGAGGGGAGACCCAGTACTTC
TRBD2 - TRBJ2-3 TRBV7-3 CASSAVAGNVDTQYF TGTGCCAGCAGCGCCGTAGCGGGAAATGTCGATACGCAGTATTTT
TRBD1 - TRBJ2-5 TRBV30 CAWSATGTAIF TGTGCCTGGAGTGCAACCGGGACAGCCATCTTC
- - TRBJ2-7 TRBV27 CTSSLISHYEQYF TGTACCAGCAGTCTGATATCCCACTACGAGCAGTACTTC
- many TRBJ1-4 TRBV29-1 CSVAGTTNEKLFF TGCAGCGTTGCAGGAACAACTAATGAAAAACTGTTTTTT
- many TRBJ1-5 TRBV7-9 CASSLGGGSQPQHF TGTGCCAGCAGCTTAGGAGGGGGAAGTCAGCCCCAGCATTTT
- few TRBJ1-1 TRBV27 CASSPFSRNTEAFF TGTGCCAGCAGTCCCTTCAGCCGGAACACTGAAGCTTTCTTT
TRBD2 few TRBJ2-7 TRBV7-2 CASSLTSGGETLWSEQYF TGTGCCAGCAGCCTAACTAGCGGGGGGGAAACCCTTTGGAGCGAGCAGTACTTC